Each of the 4 T cell receptor beta chains below was sequenced from the same sample in a study of T cells in localized non-small cell lung cancer. This table comes from immunoSEQ multiplex PCR, and its TCRdb copy is limited to in-frame clones, with some not included. This table holds approximately 32,000 clones, about four fifths found once. The sample in question was peripheral blood, obtained before any cancer treatment. The receptors stem from a male donor older than 55 with stage III squamous cell lung carcinoma.

This clone showed up just a few times. This chain connects TRBV19 to TRBJ1-2; weak D call: TRBD1 (5 bases). Trimming pared 2 bases from V and 2 bases from J, leaving 6 bases between. The CDR3 runs 13 residues. CDR1 LNHDA and CDR2 SQIVND come from the germline V gene (reference sequence). The CDR3 DNA follows: TGTGCCAGTAGTATACAGGGAAACTATGGCTACACCTTC. This codes for CASSIQGNYGYTF.

This clone appeared once. The chain has TRBV7-9 and TRBJ2-5; 13 nucleotides align to TRBD2. Per the germline V gene, CDR1 is SEHNR and CDR2 is FQNEAQ (reference sequence). The CDR3 has 17 amino acids. The J segment lost 4 bases and the V segment lost 4 bases, leaving 9 bases of the junction unmatched. DNA for the CDR3: TGTGCCAGCAGCTCCAGTAGGACTAGCGGGAGCAGAGAGACCCAGTACTTC. It yields the protein CASSSSRTSGSRETQYF. The complete variable domain, with remaining parts taken from reference TRBV7-9 and TRBJ2-5, reads DTGVSQNPRHKITKRGQNVTFRCDPISEHNRLYWYRQTLGQGPEFLTYFQNEAQLEKSRLLSDRFSAERPKGSFSTLEIQRTEQGDSAMYLCASSSSRTSGSRETQYFGPGTRLLVL.

The rearrangement links TRBV9 to TRBJ2-2; perhaps TRBD1 as D (6 bases). Germline V gives CDR1 SGDLS, CDR2 YYNGEE. With 6 bases removed from V and 2 bases from J, the gap between germline ends came to 14 bases. CDR3 size: 15 residues. DNA for the CDR3: TGTGCCAGCACCCTGACAGGACGAAACACCGGGGAGCTGTTTTTT. It yields the protein CASTLTGRNTGELFF.

The chain links TRBV5-1 to TRBJ2-6, with D perhaps matching TRBD1 (6 bases). The V gene's germline CDR1 is SGHRS and CDR2 YFSETQ. V was trimmed by 3 bases and J by 1 base, leaving 14 bases between them. This CDR3 has 17 residues. The CDR3 spells CASSYLGQPSGANVLTF. Written as DNA, the CDR3 is TGCGCCAGCAGCTACCTTGGACAGCCATCTGGGGCCAACGTCCTGACTTTC.